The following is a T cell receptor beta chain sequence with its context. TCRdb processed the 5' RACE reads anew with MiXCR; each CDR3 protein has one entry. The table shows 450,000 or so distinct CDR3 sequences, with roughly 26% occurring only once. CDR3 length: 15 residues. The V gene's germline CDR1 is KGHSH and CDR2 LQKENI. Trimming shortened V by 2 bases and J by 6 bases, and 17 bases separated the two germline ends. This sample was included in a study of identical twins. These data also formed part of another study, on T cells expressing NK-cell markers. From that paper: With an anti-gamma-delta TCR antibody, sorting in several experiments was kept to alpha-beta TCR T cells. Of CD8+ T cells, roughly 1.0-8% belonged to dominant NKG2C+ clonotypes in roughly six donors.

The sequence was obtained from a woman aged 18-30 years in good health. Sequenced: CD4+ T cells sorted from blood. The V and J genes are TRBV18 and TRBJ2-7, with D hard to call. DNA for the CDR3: TGTGCCAGCTCACCATCGGGCCTGGGGTTCTCCGAGCAGTACTTC. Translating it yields CASSPSGLGFSEQYF.